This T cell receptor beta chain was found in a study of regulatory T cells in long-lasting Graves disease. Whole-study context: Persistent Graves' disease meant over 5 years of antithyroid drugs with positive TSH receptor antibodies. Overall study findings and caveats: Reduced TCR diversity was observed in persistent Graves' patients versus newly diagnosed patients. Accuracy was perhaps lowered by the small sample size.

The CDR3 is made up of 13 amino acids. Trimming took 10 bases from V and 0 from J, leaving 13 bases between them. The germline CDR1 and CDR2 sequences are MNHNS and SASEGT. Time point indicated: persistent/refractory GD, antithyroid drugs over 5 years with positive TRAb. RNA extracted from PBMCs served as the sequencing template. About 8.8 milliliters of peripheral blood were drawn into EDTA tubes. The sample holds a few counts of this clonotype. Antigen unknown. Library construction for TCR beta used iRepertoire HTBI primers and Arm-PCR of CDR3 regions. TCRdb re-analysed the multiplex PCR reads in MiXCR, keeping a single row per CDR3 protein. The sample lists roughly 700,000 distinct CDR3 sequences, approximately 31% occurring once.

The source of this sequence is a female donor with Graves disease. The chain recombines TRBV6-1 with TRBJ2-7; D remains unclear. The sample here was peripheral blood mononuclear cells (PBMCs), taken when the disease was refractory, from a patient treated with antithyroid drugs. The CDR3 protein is CATTDWSSYEQYF. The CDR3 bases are TGTGCCACCACCGATTGGAGCTCCTACGAGCAGTACTTC.